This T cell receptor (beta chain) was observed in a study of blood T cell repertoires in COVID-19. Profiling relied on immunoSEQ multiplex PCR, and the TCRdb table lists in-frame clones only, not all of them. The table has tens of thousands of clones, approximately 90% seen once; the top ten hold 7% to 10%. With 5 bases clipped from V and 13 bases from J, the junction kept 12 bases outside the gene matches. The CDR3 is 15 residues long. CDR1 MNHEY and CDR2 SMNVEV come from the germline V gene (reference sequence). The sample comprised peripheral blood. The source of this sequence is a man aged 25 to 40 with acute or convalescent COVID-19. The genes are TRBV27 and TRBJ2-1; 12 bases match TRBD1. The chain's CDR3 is CASSPRPGTGGRQFF. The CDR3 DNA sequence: TGTGCCAGCAGTCCCCGACCCGGGACAGGGGGCCGACAGTTCTTC.